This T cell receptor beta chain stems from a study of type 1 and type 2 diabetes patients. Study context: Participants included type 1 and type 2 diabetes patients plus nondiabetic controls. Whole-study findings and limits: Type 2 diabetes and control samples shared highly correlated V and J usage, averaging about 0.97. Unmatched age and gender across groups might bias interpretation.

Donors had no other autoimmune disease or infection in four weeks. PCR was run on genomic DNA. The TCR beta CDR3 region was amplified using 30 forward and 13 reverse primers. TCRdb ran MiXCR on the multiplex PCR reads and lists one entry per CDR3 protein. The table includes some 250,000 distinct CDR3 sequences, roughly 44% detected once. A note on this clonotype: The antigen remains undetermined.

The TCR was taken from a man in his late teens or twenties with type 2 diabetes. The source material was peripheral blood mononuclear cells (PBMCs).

Written as DNA, the CDR3 is TGTGCCATCAGTGAGTCGAGGGGGAGCGATGAGCAGTTCTTC. It codes for CAISESRGSDEQFF. The chain combines TRBV10-3 with TRBJ2-1, with D maybe TRBD1 (6 bases). Looked up from germline, CDR1 is ENHRY and CDR2 is SYGVKD. The CDR3 length is 14 residues. Trimming took off 0 bases at V and 8 bases at J, with 11 bases between the two ends.